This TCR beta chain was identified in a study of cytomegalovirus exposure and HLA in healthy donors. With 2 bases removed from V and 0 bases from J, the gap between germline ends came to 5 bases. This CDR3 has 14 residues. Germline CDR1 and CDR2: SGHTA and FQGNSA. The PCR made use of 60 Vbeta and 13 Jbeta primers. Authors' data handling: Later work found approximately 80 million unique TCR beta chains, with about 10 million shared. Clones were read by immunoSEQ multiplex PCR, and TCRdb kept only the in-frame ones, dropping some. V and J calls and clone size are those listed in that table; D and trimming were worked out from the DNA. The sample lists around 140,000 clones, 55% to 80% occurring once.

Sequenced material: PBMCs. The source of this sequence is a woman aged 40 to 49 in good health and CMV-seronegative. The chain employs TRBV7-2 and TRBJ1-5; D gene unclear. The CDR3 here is CASSLTPSNQPQHF. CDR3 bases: TGTGCCAGCAGCTTAACACCTAGCAATCAGCCCCAGCATTTT.